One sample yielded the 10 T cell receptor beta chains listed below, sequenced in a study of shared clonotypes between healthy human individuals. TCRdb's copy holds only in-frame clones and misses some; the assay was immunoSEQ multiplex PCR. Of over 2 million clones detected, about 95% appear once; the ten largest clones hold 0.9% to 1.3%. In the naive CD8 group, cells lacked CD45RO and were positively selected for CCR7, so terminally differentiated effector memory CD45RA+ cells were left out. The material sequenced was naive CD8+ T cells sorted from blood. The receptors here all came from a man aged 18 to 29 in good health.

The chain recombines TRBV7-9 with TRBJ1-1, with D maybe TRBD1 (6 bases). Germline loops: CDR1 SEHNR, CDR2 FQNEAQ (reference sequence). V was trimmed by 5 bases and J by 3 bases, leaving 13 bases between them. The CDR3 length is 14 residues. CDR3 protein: CASSLPGVYTEAFF. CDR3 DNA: TGTGCCAGCAGCCTTCCAGGGGTTTACACTGAAGCTTTCTTT.

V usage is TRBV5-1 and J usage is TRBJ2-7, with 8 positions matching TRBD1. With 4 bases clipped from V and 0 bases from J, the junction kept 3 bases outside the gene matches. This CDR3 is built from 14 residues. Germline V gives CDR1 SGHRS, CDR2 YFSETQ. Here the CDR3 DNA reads TGCGCCAGCAGCGACGGGACAGGCTCCTACGAGCAGTACTTC. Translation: CASSDGTGSYEQYF.

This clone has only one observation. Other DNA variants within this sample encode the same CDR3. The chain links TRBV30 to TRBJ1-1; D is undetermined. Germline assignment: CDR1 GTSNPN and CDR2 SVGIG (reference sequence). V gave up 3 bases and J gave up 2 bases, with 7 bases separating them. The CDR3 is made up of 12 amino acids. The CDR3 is CAWSWANTEAFF. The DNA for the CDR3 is TGTGCCTGGAGCTGGGCCAACACTGAAGCTTTCTTT.

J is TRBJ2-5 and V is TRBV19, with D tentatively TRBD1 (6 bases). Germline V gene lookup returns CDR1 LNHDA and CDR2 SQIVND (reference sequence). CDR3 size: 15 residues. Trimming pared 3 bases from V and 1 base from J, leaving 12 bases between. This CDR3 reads CASSITGTLQETQYF. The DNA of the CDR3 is TGTGCCAGTAGTATTACCGGGACACTCCAAGAGACCCAGTACTTC.

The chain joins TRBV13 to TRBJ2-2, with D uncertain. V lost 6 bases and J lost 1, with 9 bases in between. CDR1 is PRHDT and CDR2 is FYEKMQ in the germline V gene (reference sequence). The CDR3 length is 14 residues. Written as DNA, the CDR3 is TGTGCCAGCAGTTCCCCACAGAACACCGGGGAGCTGTTTTTT. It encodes CASSSPQNTGELFF.

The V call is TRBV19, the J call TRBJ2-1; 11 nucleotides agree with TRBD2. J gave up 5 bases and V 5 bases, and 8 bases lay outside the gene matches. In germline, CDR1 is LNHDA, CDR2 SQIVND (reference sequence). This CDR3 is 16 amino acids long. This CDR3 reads CASSGPSGRSHNEQFF. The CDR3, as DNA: TGTGCCAGTAGTGGGCCTAGCGGGAGGTCCCACAATGAGCAGTTCTTC.

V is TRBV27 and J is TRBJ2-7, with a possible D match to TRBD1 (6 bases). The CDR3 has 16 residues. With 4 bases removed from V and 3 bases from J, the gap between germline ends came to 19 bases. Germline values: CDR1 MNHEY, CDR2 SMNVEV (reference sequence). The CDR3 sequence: CASSSGERDIYYEQYF. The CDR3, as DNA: TGTGCCAGCAGTTCAGGGGAACGGGACATCTACTACGAGCAGTACTTC.

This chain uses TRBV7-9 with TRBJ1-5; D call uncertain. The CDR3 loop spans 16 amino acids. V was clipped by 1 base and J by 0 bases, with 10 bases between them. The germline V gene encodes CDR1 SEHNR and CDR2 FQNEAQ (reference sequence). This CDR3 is CASSLVGGYSNQPQHF. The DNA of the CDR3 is TGTGCCAGCAGCTTAGTAGGCGGTTATAGCAATCAGCCCCAGCATTTT.

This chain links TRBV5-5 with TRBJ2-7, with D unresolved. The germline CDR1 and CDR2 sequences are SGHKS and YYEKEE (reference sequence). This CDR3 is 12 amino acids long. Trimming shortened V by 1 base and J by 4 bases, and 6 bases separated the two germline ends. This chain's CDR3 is CASSLRPYEQYF. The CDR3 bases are TGTGCCAGCAGCTTGCGTCCGTACGAGCAGTACTTC.

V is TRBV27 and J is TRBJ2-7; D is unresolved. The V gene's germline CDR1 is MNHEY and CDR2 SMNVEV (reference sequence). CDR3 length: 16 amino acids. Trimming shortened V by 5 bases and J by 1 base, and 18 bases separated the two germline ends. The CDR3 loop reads CASSPSFGAQSYEQYF. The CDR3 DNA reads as TGTGCCAGCAGTCCCTCTTTTGGTGCGCAATCCTACGAGCAGTACTTC.